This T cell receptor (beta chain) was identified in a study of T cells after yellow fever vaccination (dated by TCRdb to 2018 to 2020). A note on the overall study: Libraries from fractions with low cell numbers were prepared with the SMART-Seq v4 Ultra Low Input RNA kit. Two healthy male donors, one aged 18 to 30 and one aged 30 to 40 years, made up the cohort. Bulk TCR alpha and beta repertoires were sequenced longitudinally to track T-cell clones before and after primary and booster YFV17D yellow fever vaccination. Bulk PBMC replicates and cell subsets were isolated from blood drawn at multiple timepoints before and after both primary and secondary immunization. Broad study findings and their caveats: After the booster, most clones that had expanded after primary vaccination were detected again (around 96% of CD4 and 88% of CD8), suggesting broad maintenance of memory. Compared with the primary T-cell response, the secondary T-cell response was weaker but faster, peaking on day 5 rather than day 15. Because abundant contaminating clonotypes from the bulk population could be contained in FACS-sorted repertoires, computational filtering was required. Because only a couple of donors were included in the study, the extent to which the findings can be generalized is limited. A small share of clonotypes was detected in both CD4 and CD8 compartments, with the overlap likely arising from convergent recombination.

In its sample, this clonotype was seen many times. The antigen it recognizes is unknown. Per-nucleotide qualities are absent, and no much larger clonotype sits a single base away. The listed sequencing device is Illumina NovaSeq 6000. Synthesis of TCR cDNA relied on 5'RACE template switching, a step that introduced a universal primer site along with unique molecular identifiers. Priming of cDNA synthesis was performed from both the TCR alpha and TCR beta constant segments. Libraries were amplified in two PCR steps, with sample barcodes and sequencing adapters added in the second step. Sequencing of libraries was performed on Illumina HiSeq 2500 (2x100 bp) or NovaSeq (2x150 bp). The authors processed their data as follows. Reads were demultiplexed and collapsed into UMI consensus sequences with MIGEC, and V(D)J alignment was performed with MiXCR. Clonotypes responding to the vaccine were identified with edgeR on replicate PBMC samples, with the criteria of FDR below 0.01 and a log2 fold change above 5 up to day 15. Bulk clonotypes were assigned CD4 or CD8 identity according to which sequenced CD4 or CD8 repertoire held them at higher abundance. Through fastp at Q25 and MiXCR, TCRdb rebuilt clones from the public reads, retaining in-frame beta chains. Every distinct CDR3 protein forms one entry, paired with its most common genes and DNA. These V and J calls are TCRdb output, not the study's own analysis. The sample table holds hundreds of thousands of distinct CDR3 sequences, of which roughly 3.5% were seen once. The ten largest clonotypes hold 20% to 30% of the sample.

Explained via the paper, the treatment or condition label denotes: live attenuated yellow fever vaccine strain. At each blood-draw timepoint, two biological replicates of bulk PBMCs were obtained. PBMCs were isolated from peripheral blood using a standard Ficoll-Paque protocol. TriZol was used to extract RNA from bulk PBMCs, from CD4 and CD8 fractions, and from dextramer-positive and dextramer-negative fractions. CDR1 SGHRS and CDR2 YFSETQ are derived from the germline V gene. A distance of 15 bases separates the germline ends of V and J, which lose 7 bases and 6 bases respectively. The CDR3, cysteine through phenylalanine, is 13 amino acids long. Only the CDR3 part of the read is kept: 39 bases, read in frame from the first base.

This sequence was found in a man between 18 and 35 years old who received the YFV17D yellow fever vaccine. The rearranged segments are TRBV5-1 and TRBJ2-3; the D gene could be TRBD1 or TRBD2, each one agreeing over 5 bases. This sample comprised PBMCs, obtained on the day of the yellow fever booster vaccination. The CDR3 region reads CASGQGWGDTQYF. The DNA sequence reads TGCGCCAGCGGCCAGGGCTGGGGGGATACGCAGTATTTT. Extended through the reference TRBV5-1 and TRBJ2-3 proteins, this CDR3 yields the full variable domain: KAGVTQTPRYLIKTRGQQVTLSCSPISGHRSVSWYQQTPGQGLQFLFEYFSETQRNKGNFPGRFSGRQFSNSRSEMNVSTLELGDSALYLCASGQGWGDTQYFGPGTRLTVL.